The 20 T cell receptor beta chains in this list originate from one sample, sequenced in a study of T cell repertoires in cytomegalovirus infection. One entry per CDR3 protein, called by TCRdb with MiXCR from the reads. Counted here are about 830,000 distinct CDR3 sequences, 32% occurring once; the ten biggest clones make up around 12%. Their antigens are not known. The input for sequencing was cultured CD8+ T cells from PBMCs, taken from culture after CMV antigen stimulation. These receptors were collected from a human donor in good health (CMV status not recorded). Some clones in this sample may be carry-over from other donors' samples.

There are many counts of this clonotype. The gene calls are TRBV7-2 and TRBJ1-5, with 11 bases fitting TRBD1. Germline lookup yields CDR1 SGHTA and CDR2 FQGNSA. The CDR3 contains 16 residues. J was trimmed by 1 base and V by 5 bases; bases with no gene match: 4. The CDR3 sequence is CASSLRDRGSNQPQHF. The CDR3 DNA is TGTGCCAGCAGCCTCCGGGACAGGGGGAGCAATCAGCCCCAGCATTTT.

This clonotype came up many times. The chain uses TRBV7-8 and TRBJ1-5; 8 nucleotides match TRBD1. This CDR3 has 16 amino acids. The V gene's germline CDR1 is SGHVS and CDR2 FQNEAQ. Trimming removed 3 bases from V and 6 bases from J; junction bases left unmatched: 10. The CDR3: CASSLGTGAWGQPQHF. CDR3 coding DNA: TGTGCCAGCAGCTTGGGGACAGGAGCCTGGGGTCAGCCCCAGCATTTT.

V usage is TRBV7-3 and J usage is TRBJ1-2; no definite D call. Germline CDR1 SGHTA, CDR2 FQGTGA. V dropped 5 bases and J dropped 7 bases, with 17 bases sitting between them. This CDR3 has 14 residues. CDR3 DNA sequence: TGTGCCAGCAGCCCGGACTCCCAATCTAGTGGCTACACCTTC. Amino acids: CASSPDSQSSGYTF.

This clonotype occurred many times. The chain links TRBV6-1 to TRBJ2-2, with TRBD1 matching 8 bases. The germline V gene encodes CDR1 MNHNS and CDR2 SASEGT. CDR3 size: 16 residues. The V segment lost 6 bases and the J segment 1 base; nucleotides outside the gene matches: 7. CDR3 region: CASRDRAVKNTGELFF. The CDR3 DNA is TGTGCCAGCAGGGACAGGGCCGTGAAGAACACCGGGGAGCTGTTTTTT.

V usage is TRBV4-1 and J usage is TRBJ2-1; 9 nucleotides align to TRBD2. V dropped 4 bases and J dropped 5; count of bases not matched to a gene: 6. The V gene's germline CDR1 is MGHRA and CDR2 YSYEKL. CDR3 size: 15 residues. CDR3 protein: CASSPLAGVHNEQFF. The CDR3 coding sequence is TGCGCCAGCAGCCCCTTAGCGGGGGTACACAATGAGCAGTTCTTC.

This sequence joins TRBV10-3 and TRBJ2-1; possibly TRBD2 for D (6 bases). The CDR3 extends over 13 amino acids. Germline-derived CDR1 and CDR2 are ENHRY and SYGVKD. V was shortened by 8 bases and J by 3 bases, with 11 bases between the two germline ends. CDR3 in DNA: TGTGCCATCCGCGGGGTGGACTACAATGAGCAGTTCTTC. This translates into CAIRGVDYNEQFF.

The chain has TRBV7-3 and TRBJ2-3; TRBD1 matches at 8 bases. The CDR3 totals 14 residues. Germline CDR1 and CDR2: SGHTA and FQGTGA. Unmatched junction bases numbered 5, after V lost 7 bases and J lost 2 bases. The CDR3 DNA reads TGTGCCAGCAATACAGGGGGTTTCACAGATACGCAGTATTTT. Its translation is CASNTGGFTDTQYF.

As concerns this clonotype: One junction end disagrees with the germline gene, perhaps due to a read error. The chain recombines TRBV7-8 with TRBJ2-4; tentatively, D is TRBD2 (5 bases). The CDR3 consists of 14 residues. The germline V gene encodes CDR1 SGHVS and CDR2 FQNEAQ. DNA of the CDR3: TGCGCCAGCAGCCGACTGACTCGGAGGAACATTCAGTACTTC. Protein product: CASSRLTRRNIQYF.

As to this clonotype: This may arise from a read error, as a much more abundant clone is one base away. The chain employs TRBV7-2 and TRBJ1-1, with D perhaps TRBD1 (6 bases). This CDR3 is built from 18 residues. Germline V gene sequence: CDR1 SGHTA, CDR2 FQGNSA. The CDR3 DNA sequence: TGTGCCAGCAGCTTTCGGACAATGTGGGACACATTGAACACTGAAACTTTCTTT. It encodes CASSFRTMWDTLNTETFF.

As regards this clonotype: Mismatch with germline at one junction end may stem from a read error. CDR3 region: CASSVVVRGRTDTQYF. The CDR3 coding sequence is TGTGCCAGCAGCGTGGTAGTTCGGGGGCGCACGGATACGCAGTATTTT. V usage is TRBV5-5 and J usage is TRBJ2-3; tentatively, D is TRBD1 or TRBD2 (6 bases each). CDR1 and CDR2 from the germline V gene are SGHKS and YYEKEE (reference sequence). The CDR3 runs 16 residues.

This rearrangement joins TRBV7-6 to TRBJ2-3, with TRBD2 matching over 9 bases. Trimming took 3 bases from V and 2 from J; bases not matched to a gene: 6. This CDR3 comprises 16 residues. Germline V gene lookup returns CDR1 SGHVS and CDR2 FNYEAQ. The CDR3 DNA follows: TGTGCCAGCAGCTTTAGCGGGGGCCAAGCCACAGATACGCAGTATTTT. Residues: CASSFSGGQATDTQYF.

This clonotype has just a few counts. This chain connects TRBV2 to TRBJ2-1; 9 nucleotides agree with TRBD2. Losses at the gene ends were 3 bases for V and 3 bases for J; bases not matched to a gene: 3. Germline V gives CDR1 SNHLY, CDR2 FYNNEI. This CDR3 has 15 residues. This CDR3 reads CASSDVAGDYNEQFF. The CDR3 nucleotides read TGTGCCAGCAGTGACGTAGCGGGGGACTACAATGAGCAGTTCTTC.

J is TRBJ2-7 and V is TRBV5-6, with D unresolved. The CDR3 has 13 amino acids. Germline values: CDR1 SGHDT, CDR2 YYEEEE. Trimming removed 5 bases at V and 3 bases at J, with 12 bases between. The CDR3 here is CASRDGADYEQYF. The DNA for the CDR3 is TGTGCCAGCAGAGACGGTGCGGACTACGAGCAGTACTTC.

The rearrangement joins TRBV6-4 to TRBJ2-7; a possible D gene is TRBD1 (5 bases). The V and J ends lost 4 bases and 5 bases respectively, with 12 bases between them. The CDR3 runs 13 residues. Germline V gene data show CDR1 as MRHNA and CDR2 as SNTAGT. DNA for the CDR3: TGTGCCAGCAGTGGCGCCCAGACAGACGAGCAGTACGTC. This sequence encodes CASSGAQTDEQYV.

This clonotype was seen a few times. The CDR3 DNA reads TGTGCCAGCAGTGAGGCAGCTAGCACAGATACGCAGTATTTT. The encoded protein is CASSEAASTDTQYF. The V gene is TRBV2, the J gene TRBJ2-3; no clear D gene. The V gene's germline CDR1 is SNHLY and CDR2 FYNNEI. This CDR3 contains 14 residues. Trimming stripped 3 bases from V and 0 bases from J, with 7 bases between.

This clonotype appeared a single time. The chain uses TRBV10-3 and TRBJ2-2; 13 bases are a match to TRBD2. Trimming removed 3 bases from V and 5 bases from J; junction bases left unmatched: 6. The germline V gene encodes CDR1 ENHRY and CDR2 SYGVKD. The CDR3 is 17 residues long. CDR3 DNA sequence: TGTGCCATCAGTGACCAGACTAGCGGGGGGATTACCGGGGAGCTGTTTTTT. Translating it yields CAISDQTSGGITGELFF.

This rearrangement joins TRBV12-3 or TRBV12-4 to TRBJ2-3; D call uncertain. The V and J ends lost 3 bases and 0 bases respectively, with 7 bases between them. The CDR3 contains 14 residues. The CDR3 nucleotides read TGTGCCAGCAGTTTTTACTCGAGCACAGATACGCAGTATTTT. Protein sequence: CASSFYSSTDTQYF.

This clonotype was recorded many times. V usage is TRBV7-2 and J usage is TRBJ1-2; TRBD1 matches 7 bases. Germline lookup yields CDR1 SGHTA and CDR2 FQGNSA. V dropped 3 bases and J dropped 0; count of bases not matched to a gene: 4. The CDR3 is made up of 15 amino acids. CDR3 DNA sequence: TGTGCCAGCAGCTTGAGGGACAGAACTAACTATGGCTACACCTTC. Protein: CASSLRDRTNYGYTF.

This clonotype appeared a few times. This sequence joins TRBV19 and TRBJ2-1; 9 bases align to TRBD1. This CDR3 comprises 15 residues. Germline CDR1 is LNHDA and CDR2 is SQIVND (reference sequence). J gave up 5 bases and V 1 base, and 3 bases lay outside the gene matches. In DNA, the CDR3 is TGTGCCAGTAGTATAGTCCGGGACAGGGACAATGAGCAGTTCTTC. Translating it yields CASSIVRDRDNEQFF.

The genes are TRBV10-3 and TRBJ2-1; 8 positions match TRBD1. This CDR3 is built from 13 residues. The ends lost 4 bases at V and 8 bases at J; junction bases unmatched: 4. CDR1 and CDR2 (germline): ENHRY, SYGVKD. The CDR3 spells CAISVNRGDEQFF. DNA for the CDR3: TGTGCCATCAGTGTTAACAGGGGGGATGAGCAGTTCTTC.